Shown below are 3 T cell receptor beta chains from a single sample sequenced in a study of T cells in Graves' hyperthyroidism and ophthalmopathy. Amplification of TCR beta CDR3 regions used RNA as the template. TCR CDR3 regions were first amplified by RT-PCR with HTBI primers. TCRdb used MiXCR to reprocess the multiplex PCR reads, holding one entry per CDR3 protein. The data contain 640,000 or so distinct CDR3 sequences, under 15% of them singletons. The sample consisted of blood. These receptors originate from a woman aged 40 to 55 with Graves' ophthalmopathy.

In its sample, this clonotype was seen a few times. The V call is TRBV6-1, the J call TRBJ2-7, with 11 nucleotides matching TRBD1. This CDR3 is built from 16 residues. Unmatched junction bases numbered 9, after V lost 5 bases and J lost 3 bases. In germline, CDR1 is MNHNS, CDR2 SASEGT. CDR3 sequence (DNA): TGTGCCAGCAGTACAACCGGGACAGGGGGACTCTACGAGCAGTACTTC. Residues: CASSTTGTGGLYEQYF.

The V call is TRBV20-1, the J call TRBJ2-7; D is perhaps TRBD1 (5 bases). V dropped 3 bases and J dropped 8 bases, with 14 bases sitting between them. The CDR3 spans 12 residues. CDR1 and CDR2 (germline): DFQATT, SNEGSKA (reference sequence). CDR3 in amino acids: CSASQGSIKQYF. The CDR3 DNA is TGCAGTGCTAGTCAGGGTTCGATCAAGCAGTACTTC.

This clonotype was counted at least ten times. The chain recombines TRBV28 with TRBJ2-5; D remains ambiguous. V dropped 4 bases and J dropped 1 base, with 7 bases sitting between them. Per the germline V gene, CDR1 is MDHEN and CDR2 is SYDVKM. This CDR3 has 13 amino acids. The CDR3 DNA follows: TGTGCCAGCAGTTGGGCAGGCCAAGAGACCCAGTACTTC. Amino acids: CASSWAGQETQYF.